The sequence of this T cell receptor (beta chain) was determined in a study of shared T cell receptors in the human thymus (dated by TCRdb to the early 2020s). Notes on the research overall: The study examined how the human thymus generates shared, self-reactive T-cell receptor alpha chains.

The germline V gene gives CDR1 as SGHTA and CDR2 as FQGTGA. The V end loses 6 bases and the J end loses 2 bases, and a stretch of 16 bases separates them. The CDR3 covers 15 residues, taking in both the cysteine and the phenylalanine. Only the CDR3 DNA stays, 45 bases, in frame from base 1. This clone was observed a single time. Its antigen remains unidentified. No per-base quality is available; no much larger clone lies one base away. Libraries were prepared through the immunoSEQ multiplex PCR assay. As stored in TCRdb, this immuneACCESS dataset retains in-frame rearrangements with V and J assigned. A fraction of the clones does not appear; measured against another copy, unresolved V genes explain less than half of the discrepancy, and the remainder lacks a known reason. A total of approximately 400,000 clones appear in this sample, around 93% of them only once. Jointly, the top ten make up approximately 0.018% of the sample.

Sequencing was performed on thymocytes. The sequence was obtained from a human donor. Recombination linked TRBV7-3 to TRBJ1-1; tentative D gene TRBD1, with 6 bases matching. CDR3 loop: CASRPIAGVNTEAFF. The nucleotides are TGTGCCAGCAGACCCATCGCAGGGGTTAACACTGAAGCTTTCTTT.